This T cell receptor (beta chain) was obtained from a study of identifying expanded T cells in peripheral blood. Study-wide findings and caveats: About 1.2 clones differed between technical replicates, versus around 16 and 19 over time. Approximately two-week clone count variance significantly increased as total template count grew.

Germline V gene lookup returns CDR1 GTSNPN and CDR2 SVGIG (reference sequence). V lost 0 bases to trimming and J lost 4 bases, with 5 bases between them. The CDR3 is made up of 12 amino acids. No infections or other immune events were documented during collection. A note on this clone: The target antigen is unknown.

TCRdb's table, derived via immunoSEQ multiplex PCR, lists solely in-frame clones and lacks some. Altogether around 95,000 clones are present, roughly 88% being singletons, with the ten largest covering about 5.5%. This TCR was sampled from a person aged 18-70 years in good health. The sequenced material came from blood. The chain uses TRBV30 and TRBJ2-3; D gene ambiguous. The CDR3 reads CAWSVSPDTQYF. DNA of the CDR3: TGTGCCTGGAGTGTATCTCCAGATACGCAGTATTTT.